What follows is one T cell receptor (beta chain) and its context. What it binds is not known. These data belong to a study of cytomegalovirus exposure and HLA in healthy donors. General study points: Later on, an analysis found that several of the most significant clusters appeared to be linked to common viral pathogens, which included parvovirus B19. The authors confirmed in vitro that three CMV-associated chains were specific for CMV antigens.

V dropped 5 bases and J dropped 11; count of bases not matched to a gene: 11. CDR1 is LGHNT and CDR2 is FRNRAP in the germline V gene. There are 14 residues in the CDR3. The PCR contained 60 Vbeta and 13 Jbeta primers. Sequenced by immunoSEQ multiplex PCR; TCRdb stores in-frame clones only, minus some. Among about 150,000 clones listed, around four fifths were seen once. Source material: PBMCs. V and J are TRBV12-5 and TRBJ2-5; 10 bases line up with TRBD2. The receptor comes from a young man in good health. CDR3 sequence: CASGTGTSVWEQYF. In DNA, the CDR3 is TGTGCTAGTGGTACCGGGACTAGCGTTTGGGAGCAGTACTTC.